These 21 T cell receptor beta chains originate from one sample sequenced in a study of CD8 T cells in ankylosing spondylitis. Overall study findings and caveats: Seemingly distinctive of ankylosing spondylitis blood was a TCR beta motif formed by eight highly homologous variants.

Antigen specificity for these receptors is unknown. One entry per CDR3 protein, called by TCRdb with MiXCR from the 5' RACE reads. Among about 450,000 distinct CDR3 sequences listed, 20% to 30% were seen once. The material sequenced was blood, either unsorted or a sorted T cell fraction (not recorded which). Every receptor here comes from a male donor with ankylosing spondylitis.

This clonotype was counted a few times. This sequence joins TRBV29-1 and TRBJ1-2; D ambiguous. Germline loops: CDR1 SQVTM, CDR2 ANQGSEA. V dropped 5 bases and J dropped 6 bases, with 10 bases sitting between them. This CDR3 spans 11 amino acids. DNA for the CDR3: TGCAGCGTTCAATATGGGAATGGCTACACCTTC. Residues: CSVQYGNGYTF. The variable domain in full, with the rest retrieved from reference TRBV29-1 and TRBJ1-2, is SAVISQKPSRDICQRGTSLTIQCQVDSQVTMMFWYRQQPGQSLTLIATANQGSEATYESGFVIDKFPISRPNLTFSTLTVSNMSPEDSSIYLCSVQYGNGYTFGSGTRLTVV.

Only a few counts were recorded for this clonotype. The chain has TRBV20-1 and TRBJ1-2, with a tentative D call TRBD1 (5 bases). The CDR3 runs 13 residues. V dropped 6 bases and J dropped 3 bases, with 14 bases sitting between them. Germline V gene lookup returns CDR1 DFQATT and CDR2 SNEGSKA (reference sequence). The CDR3 coding sequence is TGCAGTGCAAGGGACGGTTTAGACTATGGCTACACCTTC. Its translation is CSARDGLDYGYTF.

The V gene is TRBV28, the J gene TRBJ1-6; D remains unclear. The V gene lost 4 bases and the J gene lost 7 bases, with 8 bases spanning the gap. This CDR3 has 13 residues. CDR1 and CDR2 (germline): MDHEN, SYDVKM. CDR3: CASSSPGNSPLHF. CDR3 DNA: TGTGCCAGCAGTTCCCCCGGAAATTCACCCCTCCACTTT.

Points on this clonotype: It is unclear where the CDR3 begins or ends on the DNA, so no DNA is shown, and the CDR3 is as TCRdb lists it. The chain has TRBV12-3 or TRBV12-4 and TRBJ1-5. 14 amino acids form the CDR3, both terminal residues included. The CDR3 spells CASSFLADNQPQHF.

The table lists this clonotype with many counts. The chain has TRBV12-3 or TRBV12-4 and TRBJ2-2, with 9 bases lining up with TRBD1. Unmatched junction bases numbered 6, after V lost 5 bases and J lost 5 bases. The CDR3 sequence is 15 residues long. CDR3 sequence reads: CASSGDRVITGELFF. The DNA for the CDR3 is TGTGCCAGCAGTGGGGACAGGGTAATAACCGGGGAGCTGTTTTTT.

A few counts support this clonotype. The chain combines TRBV5-6 with TRBJ2-1; 10 bases are a match to TRBD1. The CDR3 loop spans 16 amino acids. The germline CDR1 and CDR2 sequences are SGHDT and YYEEEE. Trimming took 3 bases from V and 3 from J; bases not matched to a gene: 6. The CDR3 protein is CASSSETGGVYNEQFF. CDR3 sequence (DNA): TGTGCCAGCAGCTCGGAGACAGGGGGCGTCTACAATGAGCAGTTCTTC.

CDR3 region: CASSQTDGNIQYF. For the CDR3, the DNA is TGTGCCAGCAGCCAAACGGACGGGAACATTCAGTACTTC. This rearrangement joins TRBV3-1 to TRBJ2-4; no clear D. The germline V gene has CDR1 LGHDT and CDR2 YNNKEL (reference sequence). This CDR3 has 13 amino acids. The germline V and J ends were trimmed by 2 bases and 7 bases, with 9 bases remaining between them.

This clonotype was picked up a small number of times. J is TRBJ2-5 and V is TRBV5-6; 8 nucleotides match TRBD1. From germline, CDR1 is SGHDT and CDR2 YYEEEE. The CDR3 contains 14 residues. The V and J ends lost 2 bases and 3 bases, in that order; junction bases with no gene match: 3. CDR3 nucleotides: TGTGCCAGCAGCTTCACAGGGGGAGAAGAGACCCAGTACTTC. Its protein is CASSFTGGEETQYF.

The V call is TRBV5-1, the J call TRBJ1-4; D might be TRBD1 (6 bases). In germline, CDR1 is SGHRS, CDR2 YFSETQ. CDR3 length: 14 amino acids. Deletions cut 7 bases from V and 3 bases from J, with 13 bases between. CDR3 protein: CASSHGQPNEKLFF. The CDR3 DNA is TGCGCCAGCTCGCACGGACAGCCTAATGAAAAACTGTTTTTT.

This clonotype has a handful of counts. The gene calls are TRBV15 and TRBJ1-4; 7 positions agree with TRBD1. After removal of 2 bases from V and 2 bases from J, the junction contained 8 bases not matched to a gene. The V gene's germline CDR1 is LNHNV and CDR2 YYDKDF (reference sequence). CDR3 length: 17 residues. The DNA for the CDR3 is TGTGCCACCAGCAGATCGGCCCTACAGGGGACTAATGAAAAACTGTTTTTT. It codes for CATSRSALQGTNEKLFF.

This clonotype occurred a few times. This chain joins TRBV27 and TRBJ2-5, with D possibly TRBD1 on 5 matching bases. The CDR3 length is 16 residues. Germline-derived CDR1 and CDR2 are MNHEY and SMNVEV (reference sequence). V gave up 0 bases and J gave up 4 bases, with 15 bases separating them. CDR3 coding DNA: TGTGCCAGCAGTTTATCGAAAGGGGCAGGGCCAGAGACCCAGTACTTC. This gives the protein CASSLSKGAGPETQYF.

This clonotype was observed a handful of times. This chain joins TRBV29-1 and TRBJ2-5, with 7 bases fitting TRBD1. Losses at the gene ends were 5 bases for V and 5 bases for J; bases not matched to a gene: 14. Germline V CDR1 and CDR2: SQVTM, ANQGSEA. The CDR3 runs to 15 residues. The DNA of the CDR3 is TGCAGCGTTTCGGCAAGGTCCAGGGGACAGGAGACCCAGTACTTC. The encoded protein is CSVSARSRGQETQYF.

This clonotype has a handful of counts. The chain links TRBV15 to TRBJ1-4; D not certain. This CDR3 comprises 15 residues. Germline V gene sequence: CDR1 LNHNV, CDR2 YYDKDF (reference sequence). V was trimmed by 0 bases and J by 2 bases, leaving 7 bases between them. The CDR3, as DNA: TGTGCCACCAGCAGAGATCGGGGTACTAATGAAAAACTGTTTTTT. Protein product: CATSRDRGTNEKLFF.

Only a few counts were recorded for this clonotype. The chain employs TRBV20-1 and TRBJ2-1; D possibly corresponds to TRBD2 (5 bases). Germline V lookup: CDR1 DFQATT, CDR2 SNEGSKA (reference sequence). The CDR3 is 11 residues long. Trimming removed 6 bases at V and 8 bases at J, with 11 bases between. In DNA form, the CDR3 reads TGCAGTGCCCTAAGGCGGGATGAGCAGTTCTTC. It yields the protein CSALRRDEQFF.

The rearrangement joins TRBV20-1 to TRBJ2-1; the D gene could be TRBD1 or TRBD2 (5 bases each). V was pared by 3 bases and J by 2 bases, with 11 bases between. The germline V gene encodes CDR1 DFQATT and CDR2 SNEGSKA (reference sequence). This CDR3 region has 14 residues. The CDR3 protein is CSARGTFAYNEQFF. In nucleotides, the CDR3 is TGCAGTGCTAGGGGGACGTTTGCCTACAATGAGCAGTTCTTC.

The chain has TRBV27 and TRBJ2-3, with 7 bases fitting TRBD1. This CDR3 comprises 16 residues. The J segment lost 6 bases and the V segment lost 6 bases, leaving 15 bases of the junction unmatched. The germline V gene has CDR1 MNHEY and CDR2 SMNVEV (reference sequence). As DNA, the CDR3 is TGTGCCAGCAGACCTTTAGGGGGCTTCTCAAGGGATACGCAGTATTTT. Protein: CASRPLGGFSRDTQYF.

This clonotype has a handful of counts. The gene calls are TRBV5-4 and TRBJ2-2; 14 bases match TRBD2. V lost 4 bases to trimming and J lost 4 bases; unmatched junction nucleotides: 6. This CDR3 comprises 17 residues. Germline V CDR1 and CDR2: SGHNT, YYREEE (reference sequence). For the CDR3, the DNA is TGTGCCAGCAGCGGGGGACTAGCGGGAGTAGTCACCGGGGAGCTGTTTTTT. Translating gives CASSGGLAGVVTGELFF. Supplemented by reference TRBV5-4 and TRBJ2-2, the full variable domain reads ETGVTQSPTHLIKTRGQQVTLRCSSQSGHNTVSWYQQALGQGPQFIFQYYREEENGRGNFPPRFSGLQFPNYSSELNVNALELDDSALYLCASSGGLAGVVTGELFFGEGSRLTVL.

This clonotype has a single count. The chain joins TRBV7-6 to TRBJ1-1; D gene unclear. Germline CDR1 and CDR2: SGHVS and FNYEAQ. This CDR3 comprises 13 residues. Trimming stripped 3 bases from V and 6 bases from J, with 11 bases between. CDR3 coding DNA: TGTGCCAGCAGCTTCTCTACGACCCCTGAAGCTTTCTTT. Translating gives CASSFSTTPEAFF.

The rearrangement links TRBV19 to TRBJ1-1, with D perhaps TRBD1 (5 bases). Deletions cut 8 bases from V and 1 base from J, with 14 bases between. This CDR3 spans 14 amino acids. Germline assignment: CDR1 LNHDA and CDR2 SQIVND (reference sequence). CDR3 region: CASLKGTGNTEAFF. The CDR3, as DNA: TGTGCCAGTTTGAAGGGGACTGGGAACACTGAAGCTTTCTTT.

V and J are TRBV20-1 and TRBJ2-2, with D possibly TRBD2 on 5 matching bases. The germline V gene encodes CDR1 DFQATT and CDR2 SNEGSKA (reference sequence). V was cut by 2 bases and J by 3 bases, with 10 bases left in between. The CDR3 extends over 14 amino acids. The CDR3: CSARYGLYTGELFF. Here the CDR3 DNA reads TGCAGTGCTAGATATGGACTTTACACCGGGGAGCTGTTTTTT.

This clonotype was counted a few times. This chain joins TRBV24-1 and TRBJ1-2; no firm D call. V was cut by 4 bases and J by 0 bases, with 14 bases left in between. Germline V gene data show CDR1 as KGHDR and CDR2 as SFDVKD. The CDR3 consists of 16 residues. As DNA, the CDR3 is TGTGCCACCAGTGACCCCCAGGCAGGCCCTAACTATGGCTACACCTTC. This encodes CATSDPQAGPNYGYTF.